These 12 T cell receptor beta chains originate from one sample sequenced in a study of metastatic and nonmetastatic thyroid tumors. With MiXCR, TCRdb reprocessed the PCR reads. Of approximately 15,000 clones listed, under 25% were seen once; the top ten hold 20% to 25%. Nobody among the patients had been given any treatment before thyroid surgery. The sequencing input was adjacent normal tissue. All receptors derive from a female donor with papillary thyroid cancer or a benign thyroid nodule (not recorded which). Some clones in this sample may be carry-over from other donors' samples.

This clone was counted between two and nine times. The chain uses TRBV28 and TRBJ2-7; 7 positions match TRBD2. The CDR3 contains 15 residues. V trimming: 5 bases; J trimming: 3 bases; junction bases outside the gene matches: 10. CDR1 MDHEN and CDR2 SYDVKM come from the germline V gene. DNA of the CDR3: TGTGCCAGCAGTCCTGGGGGGGGATCGATCTACGAGCAGTACTTC. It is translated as CASSPGGGSIYEQYF.

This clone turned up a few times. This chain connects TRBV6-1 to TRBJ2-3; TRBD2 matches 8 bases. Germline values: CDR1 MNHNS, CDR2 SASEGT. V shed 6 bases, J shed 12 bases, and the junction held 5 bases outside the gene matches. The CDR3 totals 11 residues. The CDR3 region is CASRGLVRQYF. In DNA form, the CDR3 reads TGTGCCAGCAGGGGACTAGTTCGTCAGTATTTT.

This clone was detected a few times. Here the CDR3 reads CASSPSGWDRQETQYF. In DNA form, the CDR3 reads TGTGCCAGCAGTCCATCAGGGTGGGACAGGCAAGAGACCCAGTACTTC. The gene calls are TRBV28 and TRBJ2-5; 8 bases are a match to TRBD1. CDR3 length equals 16 residues. Losses at the gene ends were 5 bases for V and 2 bases for J; bases not matched to a gene: 10. Germline V CDR1 and CDR2: MDHEN, SYDVKM.

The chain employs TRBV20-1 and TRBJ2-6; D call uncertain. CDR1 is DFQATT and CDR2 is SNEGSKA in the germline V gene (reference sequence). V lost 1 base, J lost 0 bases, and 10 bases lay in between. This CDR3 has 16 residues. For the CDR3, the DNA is TGCAGTGCTAGAGGACGGATTCTCTCTGGGGCCAACGTCCTGACTTTC. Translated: CSARGRILSGANVLTF.

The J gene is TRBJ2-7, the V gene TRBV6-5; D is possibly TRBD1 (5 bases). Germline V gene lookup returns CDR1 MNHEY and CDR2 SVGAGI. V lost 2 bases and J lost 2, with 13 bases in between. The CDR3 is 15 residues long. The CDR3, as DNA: TGTGCCAGCAGTTACCAAACAGGTGGTCCCTACGAGCAGTACTTC. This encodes CASSYQTGGPYEQYF.

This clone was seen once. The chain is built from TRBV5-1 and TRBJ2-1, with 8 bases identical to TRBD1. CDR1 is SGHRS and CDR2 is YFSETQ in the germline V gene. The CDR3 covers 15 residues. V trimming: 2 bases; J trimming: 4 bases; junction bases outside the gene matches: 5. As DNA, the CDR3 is TGCGCCAGCAGCTTCGAAGGACAGGGATACAATGAGCAGTTCTTC. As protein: CASSFEGQGYNEQFF.

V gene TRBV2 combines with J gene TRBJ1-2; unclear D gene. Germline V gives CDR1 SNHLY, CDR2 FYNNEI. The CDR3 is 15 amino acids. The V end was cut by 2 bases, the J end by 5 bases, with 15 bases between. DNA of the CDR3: TGTGCCAGCAGTGAACTGTGGAGGCGGGAGTATGGCTACACCTTC. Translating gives CASSELWRREYGYTF.

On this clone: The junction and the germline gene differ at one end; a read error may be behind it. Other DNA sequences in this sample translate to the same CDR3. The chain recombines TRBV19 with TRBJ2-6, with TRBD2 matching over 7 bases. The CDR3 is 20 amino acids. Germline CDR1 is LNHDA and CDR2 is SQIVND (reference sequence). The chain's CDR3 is CASSRHLGTSAFPGANVLTF. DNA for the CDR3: TGCGCCAGTAGTAGGCATCTTGGCACTAGCGCGTTTCCCGGGGCCAACGTCCTGACTTTC.

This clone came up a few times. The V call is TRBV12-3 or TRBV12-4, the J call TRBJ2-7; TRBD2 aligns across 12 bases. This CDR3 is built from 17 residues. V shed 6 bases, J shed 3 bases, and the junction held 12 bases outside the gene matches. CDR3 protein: CASRAGTSGRSYYEQYF. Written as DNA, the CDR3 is TGTGCCAGCAGGGCTGGGACTAGCGGGCGATCTTACTACGAGCAGTACTTC.

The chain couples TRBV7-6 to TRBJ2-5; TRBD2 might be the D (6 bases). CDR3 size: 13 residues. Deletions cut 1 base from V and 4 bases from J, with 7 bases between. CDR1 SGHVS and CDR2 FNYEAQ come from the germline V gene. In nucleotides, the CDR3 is TGTGCCAGCAGCTTAGGGGAGGCAGAGACCCAGTACTTC. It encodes CASSLGEAETQYF.

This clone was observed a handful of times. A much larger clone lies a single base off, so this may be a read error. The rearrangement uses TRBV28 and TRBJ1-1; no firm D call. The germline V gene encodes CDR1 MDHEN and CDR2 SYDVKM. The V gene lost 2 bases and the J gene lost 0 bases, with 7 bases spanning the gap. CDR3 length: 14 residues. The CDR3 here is CASSLRPMNTEAFF. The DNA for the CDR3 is TGTGCCAGCAGTTTAAGGCCGATGAACACTGAAGCTTTCTTT.

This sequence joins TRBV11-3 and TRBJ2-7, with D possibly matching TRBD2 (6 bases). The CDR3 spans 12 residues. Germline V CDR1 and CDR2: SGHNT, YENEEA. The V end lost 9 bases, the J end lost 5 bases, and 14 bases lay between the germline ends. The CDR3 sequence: CASSIPGDEQYF. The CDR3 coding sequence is TGTGCCAGTAGTATCCCGGGAGACGAGCAGTACTTC.